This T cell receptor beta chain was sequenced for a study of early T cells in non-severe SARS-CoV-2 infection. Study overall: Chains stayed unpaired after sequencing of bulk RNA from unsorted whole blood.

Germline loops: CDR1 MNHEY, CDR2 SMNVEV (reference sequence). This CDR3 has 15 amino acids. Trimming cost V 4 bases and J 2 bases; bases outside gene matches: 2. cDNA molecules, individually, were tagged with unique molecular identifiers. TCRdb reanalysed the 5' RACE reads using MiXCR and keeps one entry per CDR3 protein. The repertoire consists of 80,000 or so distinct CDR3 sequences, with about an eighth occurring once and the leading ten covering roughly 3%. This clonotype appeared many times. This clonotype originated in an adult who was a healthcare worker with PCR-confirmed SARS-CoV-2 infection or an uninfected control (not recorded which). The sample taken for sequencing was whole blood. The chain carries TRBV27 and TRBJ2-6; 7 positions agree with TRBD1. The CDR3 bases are TGTGCCAGCAGTTCCACAGGGGCTGGGGCCAACGTCCTGACTTTC. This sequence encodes CASSSTGAGANVLTF.